This T cell receptor (beta chain) comes out of a study of glioma-infiltrating T cells. Study summary: Target coverage was about 4.5- to 11-fold for about a million blood T cells. Study observations and caveats: Tissue-blood divergence was below expectation in non-neoplastic patients, above in gliomas. Patients with low tissue-blood divergence carried a signature set of shared blood CDR3 motifs.

The iRepertoire nested amplicon-rescue multiplex PCR amplified TCR alpha and beta CDR3s from RNA. From the multiplex PCR reads, TCRdb called clonotypes with MiXCR, one entry per CDR3 protein. This repertoire shows about 380,000 distinct CDR3 sequences, about two fifths found once; its top ten account for around 12%. The ends were cut back, 7 bases at V and 2 bases at J, with 19 bases in the middle. CDR3 length: 15 residues. Germline values: CDR1 DFQATT, CDR2 SNEGSKA (reference sequence). This clonotype was observed many times. Its antigen is not known. The V gene is TRBV20-1, the J gene TRBJ2-3; a possible D gene is TRBD1 (6 bases). The receptor's source is a human donor with low-grade glioma or glioblastoma, undergoing nonglioma brain surgery, or in good health (not recorded which). Sequencing was performed on glioma tissue, nonneoplastic brain tissue, or PBMCs (not recorded which). The CDR3 DNA reads as TGCAGTGGTACCCCTGGGGGCAGGGCCACAGATACGCAGTATTTT. Amino acids: CSGTPGGRATDTQYF.